This entry concerns a single T cell receptor (beta chain). Looked up from germline, CDR1 is SGHRS and CDR2 is YFSETQ. CDR3 length: 16 residues. V was clipped by 2 bases and J by 3 bases; unmatched bases: 10. The data were obtained in a study of PD-1 blockade in mismatch repair-deficient tumors. The table came from immunoSEQ multiplex PCR; TCRdb's copy has only in-frame clones and leaves some out. The sample has 11,000 to 15,000 clones, around 80% seen once. V usage is TRBV5-1 and J usage is TRBJ1-2; 7 nucleotides match TRBD1. The sample was PBMCs, taken less than 15 weeks after starting pembrolizumab. The receptor's source is an adult with mismatch repair-deficient cancer. CDR3 residues: CASSLTSQGDDYGYTF. The CDR3 nucleotides read TGCGCCAGCAGCTTAACGTCCCAGGGGGACGACTATGGCTACACCTTC. The complete variable domain, with remaining parts taken from reference TRBV5-1 and TRBJ1-2, reads KAGVTQTPRYLIKTRGQQVTLSCSPISGHRSVSWYQQTPGQGLQFLFEYFSETQRNKGNFPGRFSGRQFSNSRSEMNVSTLELGDSALYLCASSLTSQGDDYGYTFGSGTRLTVV.